This entry describes one T cell receptor beta chain. Its antigen is not identified. The sample holds other DNA sequences that translate to the same CDR3. PCR used 60 Vbeta primers and 13 Jbeta primers. Some clones are missing from TCRdb's copy, which holds only in-frame ones; the method was immunoSEQ multiplex PCR. The sample yields more than 150,000 clones, roughly 80% seen once. J gave up 1 base and V 7 bases, and 5 bases lay outside the gene matches. Germline V gene data show CDR1 as SNHLY and CDR2 as FYNNEI. The CDR3 is 14 residues long. This sample was taken from a study of cytomegalovirus exposure and HLA in healthy donors. Looking at the study overall: Earlier sequencing of 150 million to 200 million T cells yielded 120 million or so unique TCR beta sequences. About 85 million unique TCRs from HLA-typed donors were held in an early release of data. Among fewer than 500 genotyped donors, roughly 81% fell in the Caucasian-associated ancestry cluster. Whole-study results and caveats: When a later analysis compared HLA-associated TCR beta chains with equally common others, the HLA-associated chains turned out to be more clonally expanded and to have lower generation probabilities.

The sample taken for sequencing was PBMCs. This clonotype was obtained from a woman aged 35 to 49 in good health and CMV-seropositive. This rearrangement joins TRBV2 to TRBJ2-3; 7 nucleotides line up with TRBD1. CDR3 protein: CASTLTGGTDTQYF. The CDR3 DNA follows: TGTGCCAGCACTTTAACAGGGGGCACAGATACGCAGTATTTT.